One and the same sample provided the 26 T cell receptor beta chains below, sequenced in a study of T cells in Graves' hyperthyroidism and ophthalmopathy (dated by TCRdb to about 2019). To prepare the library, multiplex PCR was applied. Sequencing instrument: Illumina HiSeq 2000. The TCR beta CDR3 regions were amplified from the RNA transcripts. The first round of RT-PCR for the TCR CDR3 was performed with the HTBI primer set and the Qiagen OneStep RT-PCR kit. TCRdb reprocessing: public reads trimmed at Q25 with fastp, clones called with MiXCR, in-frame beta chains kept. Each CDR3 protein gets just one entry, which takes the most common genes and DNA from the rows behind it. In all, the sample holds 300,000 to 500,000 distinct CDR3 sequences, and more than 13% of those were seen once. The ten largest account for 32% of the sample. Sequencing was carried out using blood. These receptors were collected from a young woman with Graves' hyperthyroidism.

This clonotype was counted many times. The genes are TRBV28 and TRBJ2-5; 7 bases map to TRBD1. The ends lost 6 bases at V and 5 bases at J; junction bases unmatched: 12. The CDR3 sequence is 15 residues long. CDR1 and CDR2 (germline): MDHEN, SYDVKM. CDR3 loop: CASRPTGERRETQYF. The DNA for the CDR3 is TGTGCCAGCAGACCTACAGGGGAACGACGGGAGACCCAGTACTTC.

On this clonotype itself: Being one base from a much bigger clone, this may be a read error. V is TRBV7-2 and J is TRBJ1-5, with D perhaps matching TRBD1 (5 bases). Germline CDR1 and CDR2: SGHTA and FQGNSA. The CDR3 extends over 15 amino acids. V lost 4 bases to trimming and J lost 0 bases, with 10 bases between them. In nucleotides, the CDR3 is TGTGCCAGCAGCTCATACGGGGGTAGCAATCAGCCCCAGCATTTT. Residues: CASSSYGGSNQPQHF.

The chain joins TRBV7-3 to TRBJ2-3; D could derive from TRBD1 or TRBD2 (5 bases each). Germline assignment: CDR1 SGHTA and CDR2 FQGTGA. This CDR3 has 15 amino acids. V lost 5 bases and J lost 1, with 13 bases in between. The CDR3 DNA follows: TGTGCCAGCAGCGTCCGGGACGGAGGCACAGATACGCAGTATTTT. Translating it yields CASSVRDGGTDTQYF. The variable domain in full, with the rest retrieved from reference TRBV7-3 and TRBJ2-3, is GAGVSQTPSNKVTEKGKYVELRCDPISGHTALYWYRQSLGQGPEFLIYFQGTGAADDSGLPNDRFFAVRPEGSVSTLKIQRTERGDSAVYLCASSVRDGGTDTQYFGPGTRLTVL.

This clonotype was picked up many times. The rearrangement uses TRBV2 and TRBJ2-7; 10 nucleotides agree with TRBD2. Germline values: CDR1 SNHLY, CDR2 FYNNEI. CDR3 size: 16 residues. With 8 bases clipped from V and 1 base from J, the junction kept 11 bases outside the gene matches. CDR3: CASRGGLAGVSYEQYF. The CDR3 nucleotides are TGTGCCAGCCGCGGGGGCCTAGCGGGAGTATCCTACGAGCAGTACTTC.

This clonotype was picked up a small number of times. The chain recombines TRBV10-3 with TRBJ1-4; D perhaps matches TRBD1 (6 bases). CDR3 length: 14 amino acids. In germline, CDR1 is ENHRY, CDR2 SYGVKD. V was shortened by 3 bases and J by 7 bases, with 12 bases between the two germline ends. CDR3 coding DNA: TGTGCCATCAGTGATGGGGGCCGCGGTGAAAAACTGTTTTTT. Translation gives CAISDGGRGEKLFF.

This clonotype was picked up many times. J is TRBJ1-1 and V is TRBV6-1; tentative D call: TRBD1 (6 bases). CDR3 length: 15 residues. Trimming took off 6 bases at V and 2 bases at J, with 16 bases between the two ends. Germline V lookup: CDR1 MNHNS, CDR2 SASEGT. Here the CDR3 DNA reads TGTGCCAGCAGGACGGACAGCCCCAGTAACACTGAAGCTTTCTTT. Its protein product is CASRTDSPSNTEAFF.

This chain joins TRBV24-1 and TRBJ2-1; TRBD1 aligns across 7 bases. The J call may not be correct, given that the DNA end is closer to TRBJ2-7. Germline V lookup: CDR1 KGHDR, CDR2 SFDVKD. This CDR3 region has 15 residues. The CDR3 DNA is TGTGCCACCAGGGCCCCCCCGACAGGGAAGAATGAGCAGTACTTC. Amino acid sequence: CATRAPPTGKNEQYF.

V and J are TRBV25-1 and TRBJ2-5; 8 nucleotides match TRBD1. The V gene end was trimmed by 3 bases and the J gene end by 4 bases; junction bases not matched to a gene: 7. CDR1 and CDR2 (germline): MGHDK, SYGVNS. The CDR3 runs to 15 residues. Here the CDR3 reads CASSEQGAQAETQYF. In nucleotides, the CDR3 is TGTGCCAGCAGTGAGCAGGGGGCGCAGGCAGAGACCCAGTACTTC.

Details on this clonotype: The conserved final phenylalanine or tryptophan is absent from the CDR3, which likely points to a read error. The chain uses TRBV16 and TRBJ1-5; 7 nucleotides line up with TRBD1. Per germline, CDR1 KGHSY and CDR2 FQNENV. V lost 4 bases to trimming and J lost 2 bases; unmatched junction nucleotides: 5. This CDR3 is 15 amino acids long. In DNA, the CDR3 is TGTGCCAGCAGCCCCCCCGACAGGGGCAATCAGCCCCAGCATTTA. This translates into CASSPPDRGNQPQHL.

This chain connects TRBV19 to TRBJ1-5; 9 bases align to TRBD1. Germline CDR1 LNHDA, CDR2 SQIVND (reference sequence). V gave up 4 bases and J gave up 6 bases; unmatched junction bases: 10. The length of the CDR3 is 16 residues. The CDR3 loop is CASSTLDRGEIQPQHF. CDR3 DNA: TGTGCCAGTAGTACCTTGGACAGGGGTGAAATTCAGCCCCAGCATTTT.

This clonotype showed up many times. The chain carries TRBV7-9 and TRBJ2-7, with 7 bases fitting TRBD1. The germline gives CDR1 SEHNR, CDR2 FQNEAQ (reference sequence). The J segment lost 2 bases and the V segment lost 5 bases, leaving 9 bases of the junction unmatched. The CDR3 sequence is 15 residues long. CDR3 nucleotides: TGTGCCAGCAGCCCCGACCGGGACAGAACCTACGAGCAGTACTTC. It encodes CASSPDRDRTYEQYF.

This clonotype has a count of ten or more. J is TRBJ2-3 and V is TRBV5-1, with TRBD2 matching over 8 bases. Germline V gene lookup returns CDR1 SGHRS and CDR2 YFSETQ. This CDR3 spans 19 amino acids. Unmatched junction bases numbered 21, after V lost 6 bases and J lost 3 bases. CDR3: CASIPESSGSIVGTDTQYF. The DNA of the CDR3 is TGCGCCAGCATCCCAGAGTCCAGCGGGAGTATCGTGGGGACAGATACGCAGTATTTT.

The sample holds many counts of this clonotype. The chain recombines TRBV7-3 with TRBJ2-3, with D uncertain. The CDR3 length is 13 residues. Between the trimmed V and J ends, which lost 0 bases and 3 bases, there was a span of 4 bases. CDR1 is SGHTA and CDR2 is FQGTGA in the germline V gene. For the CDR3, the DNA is TGTGCCAGCAGCTTAACCCAAACAGATACGCAGTATTTT. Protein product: CASSLTQTDTQYF.

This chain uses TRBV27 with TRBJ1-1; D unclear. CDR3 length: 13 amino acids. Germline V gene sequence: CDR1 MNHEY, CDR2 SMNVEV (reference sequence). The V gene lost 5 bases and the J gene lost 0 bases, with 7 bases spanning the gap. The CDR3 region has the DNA TGTGCCAGCAGTGAGCAAGTGAACACTGAAGCTTTCTTT. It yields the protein CASSEQVNTEAFF.

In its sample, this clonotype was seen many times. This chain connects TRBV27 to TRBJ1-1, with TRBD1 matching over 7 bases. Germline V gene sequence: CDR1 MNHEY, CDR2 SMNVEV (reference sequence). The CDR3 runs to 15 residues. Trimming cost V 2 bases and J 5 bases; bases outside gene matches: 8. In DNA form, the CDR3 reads TGTGCCAGCAGTTTAAAGTCAGGGGGTACGACTGAAGCTTTCTTT. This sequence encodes CASSLKSGGTTEAFF.

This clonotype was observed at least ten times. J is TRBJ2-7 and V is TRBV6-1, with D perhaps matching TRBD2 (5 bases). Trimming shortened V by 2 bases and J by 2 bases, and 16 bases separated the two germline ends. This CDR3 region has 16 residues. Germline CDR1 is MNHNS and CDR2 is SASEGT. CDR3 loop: CASSEQTGNGPYEQYF. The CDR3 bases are TGTGCCAGCAGTGAACAAACGGGAAACGGGCCCTACGAGCAGTACTTC.

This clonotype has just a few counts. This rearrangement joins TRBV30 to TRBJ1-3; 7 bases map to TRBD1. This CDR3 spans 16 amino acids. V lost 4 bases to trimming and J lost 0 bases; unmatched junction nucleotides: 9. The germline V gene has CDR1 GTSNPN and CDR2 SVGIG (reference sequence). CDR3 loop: CAWIGTASYSGNTIYF. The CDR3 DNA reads TGTGCCTGGATCGGGACAGCGTCCTACTCTGGAAACACCATATATTTT. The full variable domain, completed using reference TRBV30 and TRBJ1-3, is SQTIHQWPATLVQPVGSPLSLECTVEGTSNPNLYWYRQAAGRGLQLLFYSVGIGQISSEVPQNLSASRPQDRQFILSSKKLLLSDSGFYLCAWIGTASYSGNTIYFGEGSWLTVV.

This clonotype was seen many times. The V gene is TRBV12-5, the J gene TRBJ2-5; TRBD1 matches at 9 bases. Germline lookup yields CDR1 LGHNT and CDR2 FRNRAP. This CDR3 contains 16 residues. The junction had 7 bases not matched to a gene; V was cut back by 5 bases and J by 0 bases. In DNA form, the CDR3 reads TGTGCTAGTGGTCCGCGGACAGGGGCCGACCAAGAGACCCAGTACTTC. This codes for CASGPRTGADQETQYF. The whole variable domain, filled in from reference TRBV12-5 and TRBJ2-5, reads DARVTQTPRHKVTEMGQEVTMRCQPILGHNTVFWYRQTMMQGLELLAYFRNRAPLDDSGMPKDRFSAEMPDATLATLKIQPSEPRDSAVYFCASGPRTGADQETQYFGPGTRLLVL.

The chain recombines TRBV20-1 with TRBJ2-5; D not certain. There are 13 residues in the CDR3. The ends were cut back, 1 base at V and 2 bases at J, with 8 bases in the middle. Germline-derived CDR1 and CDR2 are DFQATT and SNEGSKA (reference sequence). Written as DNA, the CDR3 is TGCAGTGCTAGAGTTGGGCTTCAAGAGACCCAGTACTTC. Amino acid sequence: CSARVGLQETQYF.

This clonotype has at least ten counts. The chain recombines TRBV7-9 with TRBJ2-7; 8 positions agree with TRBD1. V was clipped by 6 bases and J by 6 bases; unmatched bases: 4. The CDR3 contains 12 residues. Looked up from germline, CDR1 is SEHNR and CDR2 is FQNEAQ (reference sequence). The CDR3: CASRDRVGEQYF. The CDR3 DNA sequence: TGTGCCAGCAGGGACAGGGTGGGCGAGCAGTACTTC.

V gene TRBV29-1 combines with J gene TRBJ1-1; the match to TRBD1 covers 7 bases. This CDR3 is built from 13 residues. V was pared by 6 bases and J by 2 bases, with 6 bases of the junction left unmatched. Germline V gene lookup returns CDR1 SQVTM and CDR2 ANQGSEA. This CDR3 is CSVRQGSNTEAFF. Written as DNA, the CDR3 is TGCAGCGTCCGACAGGGAAGCAACACTGAAGCTTTCTTT.

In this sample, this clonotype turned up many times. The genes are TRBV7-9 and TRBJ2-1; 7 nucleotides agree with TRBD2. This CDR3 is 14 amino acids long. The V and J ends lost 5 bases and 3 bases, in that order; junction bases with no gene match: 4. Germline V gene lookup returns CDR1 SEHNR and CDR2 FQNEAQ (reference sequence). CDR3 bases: TGTGCCAGCAGCGCCGGGACTAACTACAATGAGCAGTTCTTC. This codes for CASSAGTNYNEQFF.

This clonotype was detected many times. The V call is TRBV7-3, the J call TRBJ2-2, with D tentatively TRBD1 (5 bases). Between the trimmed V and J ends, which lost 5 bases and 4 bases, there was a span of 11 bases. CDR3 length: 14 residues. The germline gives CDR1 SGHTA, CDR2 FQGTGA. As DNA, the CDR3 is TGTGCCAGCAGCCCCGTCGACAGCACCGGGGAGCTGTTTTTT. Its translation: CASSPVDSTGELFF.

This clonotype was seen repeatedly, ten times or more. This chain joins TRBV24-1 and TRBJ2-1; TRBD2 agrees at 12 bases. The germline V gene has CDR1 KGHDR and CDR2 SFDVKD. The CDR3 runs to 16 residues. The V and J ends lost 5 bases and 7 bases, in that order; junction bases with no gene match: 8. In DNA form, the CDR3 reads TGTGCCACCAGTGGCAGACTAGCGGGAGTTAGTAATGAGCAGTTCTTC. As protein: CATSGRLAGVSNEQFF.

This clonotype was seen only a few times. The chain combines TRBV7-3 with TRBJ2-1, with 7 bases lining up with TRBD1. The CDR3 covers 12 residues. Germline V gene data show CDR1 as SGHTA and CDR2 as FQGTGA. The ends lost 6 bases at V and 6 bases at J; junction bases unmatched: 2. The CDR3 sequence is CASSSGGNEQFF. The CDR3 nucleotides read TGTGCCAGCAGTTCAGGGGGCAATGAGCAGTTCTTC. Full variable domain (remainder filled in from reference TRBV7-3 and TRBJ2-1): GAGVSQTPSNKVTEKGKYVELRCDPISGHTALYWYRQSLGQGPEFLIYFQGTGAADDSGLPNDRFFAVRPEGSVSTLKIQRTERGDSAVYLCASSSGGNEQFFGPGTRLTVL.

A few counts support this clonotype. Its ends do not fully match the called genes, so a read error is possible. The CDR3, as DNA: TGTGCCAGCAGCTTAGAAGGGGGCCGGAACGCCGGGGAGCTGTTTTTT. Translated: CASSLEGGRNAGELFF. The rearrangement joins TRBV7-9 to TRBJ2-2; 7 bases match TRBD1. The CDR3 is 16 residues long. Germline assignment: CDR1 SEHNR and CDR2 FQNEAQ (reference sequence).